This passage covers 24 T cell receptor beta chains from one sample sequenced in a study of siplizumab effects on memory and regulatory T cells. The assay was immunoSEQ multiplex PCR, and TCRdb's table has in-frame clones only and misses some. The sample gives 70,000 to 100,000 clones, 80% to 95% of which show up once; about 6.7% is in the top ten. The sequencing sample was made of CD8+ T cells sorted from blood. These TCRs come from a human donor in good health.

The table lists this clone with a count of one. The CDR3 spells CASSLIALPANYGYTF. The CDR3 nucleotides read TGTGCCAGCAGCTTAATCGCCCTTCCAGCTAACTATGGCTACACCTTC. V and J are TRBV7-2 and TRBJ1-2; no clear D. The V end was cut by 2 bases, the J end by 0 bases, with 13 bases between. The CDR3 consists of 16 residues. The germline V gene has CDR1 SGHTA and CDR2 FQGNSA.

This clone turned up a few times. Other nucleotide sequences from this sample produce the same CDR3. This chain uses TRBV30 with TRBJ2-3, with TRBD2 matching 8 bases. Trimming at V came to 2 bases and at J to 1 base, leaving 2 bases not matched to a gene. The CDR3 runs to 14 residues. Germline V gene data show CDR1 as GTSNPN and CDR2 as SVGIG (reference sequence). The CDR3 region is CAWSTAGGTDTQYF. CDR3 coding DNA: TGTGCCTGGAGTACAGCGGGGGGCACAGATACGCAGTATTTT.

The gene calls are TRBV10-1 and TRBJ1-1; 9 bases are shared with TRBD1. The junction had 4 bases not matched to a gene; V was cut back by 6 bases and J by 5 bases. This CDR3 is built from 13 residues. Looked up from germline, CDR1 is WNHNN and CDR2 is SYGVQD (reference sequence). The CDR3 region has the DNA TGCGCCAGCAGCGTCGACAGGGGGACTGAAGCTTTCTTT. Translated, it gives CASSVDRGTEAFF.

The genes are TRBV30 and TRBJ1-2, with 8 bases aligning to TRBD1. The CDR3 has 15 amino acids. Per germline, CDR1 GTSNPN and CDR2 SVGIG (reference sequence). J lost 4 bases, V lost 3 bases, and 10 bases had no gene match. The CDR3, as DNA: TGTGCCTGGAGAAAAGGGGCAGGGGGCTTCTATGGCTACACCTTC. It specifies CAWRKGAGGFYGYTF. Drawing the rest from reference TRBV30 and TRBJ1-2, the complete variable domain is SQTIHQWPATLVQPVGSPLSLECTVEGTSNPNLYWYRQAAGRGLQLLFYSVGIGQISSEVPQNLSASRPQDRQFILSSKKLLLSDSGFYLCAWRKGAGGFYGYTFGSGTRLTVV.

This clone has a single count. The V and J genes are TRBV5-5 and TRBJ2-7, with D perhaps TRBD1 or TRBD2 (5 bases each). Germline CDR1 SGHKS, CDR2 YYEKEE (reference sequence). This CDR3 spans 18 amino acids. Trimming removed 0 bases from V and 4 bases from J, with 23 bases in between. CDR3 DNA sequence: TGTGCCAGCAGCTTGGCCTCGTCTGGGTGGACGGGGCCATACGAGCAGTACTTC. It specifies CASSLASSGWTGPYEQYF.

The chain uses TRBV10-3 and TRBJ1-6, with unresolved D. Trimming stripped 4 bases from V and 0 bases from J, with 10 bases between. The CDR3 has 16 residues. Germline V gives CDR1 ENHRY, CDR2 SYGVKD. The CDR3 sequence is CAISAESSSYNSPLHF. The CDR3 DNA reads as TGTGCCATCAGTGCTGAAAGTAGCTCCTATAATTCACCCCTCCACTTT.

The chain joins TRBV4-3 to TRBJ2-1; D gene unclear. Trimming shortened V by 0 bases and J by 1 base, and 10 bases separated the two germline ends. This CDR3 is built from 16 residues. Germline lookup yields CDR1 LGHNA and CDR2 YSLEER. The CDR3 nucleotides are TGCGCCAGCAGCCAAGAAGCGAGCGTTTCCTACAATGAGCAGTTCTTC. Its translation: CASSQEASVSYNEQFF.

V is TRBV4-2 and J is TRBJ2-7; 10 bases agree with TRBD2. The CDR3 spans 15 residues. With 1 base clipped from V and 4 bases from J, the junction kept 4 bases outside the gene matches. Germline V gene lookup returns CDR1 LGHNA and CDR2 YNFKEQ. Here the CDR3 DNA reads TGTGCCAGCAGCCAAGCAAGCGGGGGGGCTTACGAGCAGTACTTC. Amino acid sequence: CASSQASGGAYEQYF.

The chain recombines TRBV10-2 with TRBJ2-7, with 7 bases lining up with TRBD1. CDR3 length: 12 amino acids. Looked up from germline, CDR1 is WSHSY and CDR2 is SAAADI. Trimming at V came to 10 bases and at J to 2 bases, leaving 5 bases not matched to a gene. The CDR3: CATRTGAYEQYF. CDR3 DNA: TGCGCCACTCGGACAGGAGCCTACGAGCAGTACTTC.

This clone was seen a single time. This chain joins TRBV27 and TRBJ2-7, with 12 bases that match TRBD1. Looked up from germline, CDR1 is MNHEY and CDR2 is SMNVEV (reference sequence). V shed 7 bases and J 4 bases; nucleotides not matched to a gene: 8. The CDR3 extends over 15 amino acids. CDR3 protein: CASKHQGQGAYEQYF. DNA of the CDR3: TGTGCCAGCAAACACCAGGGACAGGGGGCTTACGAGCAGTACTTC.

The chain's CDR3 is CASSSLRRGGELFF. The CDR3, as DNA: TGTGCCAGCAGCTCCCTACGCCGAGGAGGGGAACTGTTTTTT. The chain has TRBV5-8 and TRBJ1-4; D perhaps matches TRBD1 (5 bases). Per the germline V gene, CDR1 is SGHTS and CDR2 is YDEGEE. This CDR3 is built from 14 residues. V was pared by 3 bases and J by 12 bases, with 18 bases between.

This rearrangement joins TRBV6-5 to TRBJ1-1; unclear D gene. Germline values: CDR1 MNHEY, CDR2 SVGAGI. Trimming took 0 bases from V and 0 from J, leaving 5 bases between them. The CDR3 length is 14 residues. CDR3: CASSYSRMNTEAFF. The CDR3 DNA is TGTGCCAGCAGTTACTCGAGGATGAACACTGAAGCTTTCTTT.

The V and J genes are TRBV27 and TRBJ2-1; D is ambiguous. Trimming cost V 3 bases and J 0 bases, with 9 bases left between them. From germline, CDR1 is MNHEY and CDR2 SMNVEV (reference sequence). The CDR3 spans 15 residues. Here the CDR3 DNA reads TGTGCCAGCAGTTTCTCACCTTCCTCCTACAATGAGCAGTTCTTC. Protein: CASSFSPSSYNEQFF.

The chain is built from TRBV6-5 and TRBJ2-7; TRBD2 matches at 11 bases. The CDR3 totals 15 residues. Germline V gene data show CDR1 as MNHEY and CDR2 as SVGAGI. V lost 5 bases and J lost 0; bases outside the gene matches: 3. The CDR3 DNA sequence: TGTGCCAGCAGTCTAACTAGCGGGAGCTCCTACGAGCAGTACTTC. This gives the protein CASSLTSGSSYEQYF.

CDR3 amino acids: CASSRRGGTEAFF. DNA of the CDR3: TGTGCCAGTAGTCGTAGGGGAGGTACTGAAGCTTTCTTT. The rearrangement joins TRBV19 to TRBJ1-1; tentatively, D is TRBD1 (5 bases). In germline, CDR1 is LNHDA, CDR2 SQIVND (reference sequence). With 5 bases removed from V and 5 bases from J, the gap between germline ends came to 12 bases. The CDR3 spans 13 residues.

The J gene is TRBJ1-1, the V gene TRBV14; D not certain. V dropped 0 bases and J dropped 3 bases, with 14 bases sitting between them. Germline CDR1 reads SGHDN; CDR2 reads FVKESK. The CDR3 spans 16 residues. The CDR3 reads CASSQELGKLDTEAFF. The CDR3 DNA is TGTGCCAGCAGCCAAGAATTAGGGAAGTTGGACACTGAAGCTTTCTTT.

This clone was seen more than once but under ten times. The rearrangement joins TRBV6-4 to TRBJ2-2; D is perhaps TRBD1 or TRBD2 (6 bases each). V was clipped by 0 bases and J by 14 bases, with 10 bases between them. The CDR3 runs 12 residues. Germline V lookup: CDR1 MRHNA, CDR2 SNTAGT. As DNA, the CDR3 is TGTGCCAGCAGTGACTCCGGGGGCAAACTGTTTTTT. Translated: CASSDSGGKLFF.

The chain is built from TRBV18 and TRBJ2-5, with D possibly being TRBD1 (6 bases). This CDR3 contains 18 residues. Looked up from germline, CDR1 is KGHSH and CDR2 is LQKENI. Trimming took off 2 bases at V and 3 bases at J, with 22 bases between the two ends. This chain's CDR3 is CASSPRSFLGATEETQYF. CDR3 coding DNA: TGTGCCAGCTCACCAAGGAGTTTTCTGGGGGCAACGGAAGAGACCCAGTACTTC.

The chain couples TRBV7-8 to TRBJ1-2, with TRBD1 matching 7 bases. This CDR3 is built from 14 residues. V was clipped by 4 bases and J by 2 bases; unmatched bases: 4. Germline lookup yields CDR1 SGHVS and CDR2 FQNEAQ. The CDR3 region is CASSSGQTNYGYTF. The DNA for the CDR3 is TGTGCCAGCAGCTCGGGACAGACGAACTATGGCTACACCTTC.

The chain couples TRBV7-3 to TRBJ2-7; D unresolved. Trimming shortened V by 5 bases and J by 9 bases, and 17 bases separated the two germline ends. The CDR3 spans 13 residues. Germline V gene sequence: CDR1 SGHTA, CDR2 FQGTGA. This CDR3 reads CASSLGGGAGQYF. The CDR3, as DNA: TGTGCCAGCAGCCTAGGTGGCGGAGCCGGGCAGTACTTC.

In nucleotides, the CDR3 is TGCGCCAGCAGCCAAGGGCGGACCTCCTACGAGCAGTACTTC. It codes for CASSQGRTSYEQYF. This chain connects TRBV4-1 to TRBJ2-7; no definite D call. From germline, CDR1 is MGHRA and CDR2 YSYEKL. Trimming removed 1 base from V and 0 bases from J, with 7 bases in between. The CDR3 length is 14 residues.

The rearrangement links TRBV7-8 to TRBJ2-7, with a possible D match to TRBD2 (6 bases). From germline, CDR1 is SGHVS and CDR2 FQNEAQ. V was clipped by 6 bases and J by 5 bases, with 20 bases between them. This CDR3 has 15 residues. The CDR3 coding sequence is TGTGCCAGCAGTCTCTTAAGGTGGGGAGGCCACGAGCAGTACTTC. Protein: CASSLLRWGGHEQYF. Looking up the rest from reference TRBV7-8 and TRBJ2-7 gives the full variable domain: GAGVSQSPRYKVAKRGQDVALRCDPISGHVSLFWYQQALGQGPEFLTYFQNEAQLDKSGLPSDRFFAERPEGSVSTLKIQRTQQEDSAVYLCASSLLRWGGHEQYFGPGTRLTVT.

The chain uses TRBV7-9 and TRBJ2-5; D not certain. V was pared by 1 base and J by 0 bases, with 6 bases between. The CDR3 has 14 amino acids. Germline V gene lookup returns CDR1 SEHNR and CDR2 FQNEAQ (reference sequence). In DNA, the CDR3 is TGTGCCAGCAGCTTAGTTGGTAACCAAGAGACCCAGTACTTC. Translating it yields CASSLVGNQETQYF.

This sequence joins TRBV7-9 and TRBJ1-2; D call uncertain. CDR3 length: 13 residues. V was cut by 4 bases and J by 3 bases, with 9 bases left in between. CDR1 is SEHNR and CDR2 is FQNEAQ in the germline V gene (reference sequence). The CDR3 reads CASSSDGYYGYTF. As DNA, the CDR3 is TGTGCCAGCAGCTCCGACGGCTACTATGGCTACACCTTC.